These T cell receptor beta chains were read from a single sample in a study of Ad26.COV2.S vaccination and SARS-CoV-2 variants. The repertoire was sequenced with immunoSEQ multiplex PCR; TCRdb's copy has only in-frame clones and lacks some. The data show a few hundred thousand clones, about 80% seen once. Sequenced here: peripheral blood, sampled in a trial of Ad26.COV2.S vaccine versus placebo. These receptors all stem from a person between 18 and 60 years old who received the Ad26.COV2.S COVID-19 vaccine or a placebo. CDR3s include the opening cysteine and the closing phenylalanine or tryptophan. D genes are given only for firm matches. Clone size, where shown, is once, few, many, or a class for clones that have expanded.

J gene | clone size | D gene | V gene | CDR3 DNA | CDR3 protein
TRBJ2-5 | - | - | TRBV19 | TGTGCCAGTAGCCTCACAGGTTCGGAGACCCAGTACTTC | CASSLTGSETQYF
TRBJ2-7 | - | TRBD2 | TRBV4-1 | TGCGCCAGCAGCCAAGAGGCCAAGCGGGAGGGCTGGGTGCAGTACTTC | CASSQEAKREGWVQYF
TRBJ1-1 | once | - | TRBV6-5 | TGTGCCAGCACGGGTTTAAACACTGAAGCTTTCTTT | CASTGLNTEAFF
TRBJ2-7 | once | TRBD1 | TRBV2 | TGTGCCAGGCGTAATACCGGGACAGTTCCCTACGAGCAGTACTTC | CARRNTGTVPYEQYF
TRBJ2-1 | - | - | TRBV7-9 | TGTGCCAGCAGCTCCGGATCTACCTACAATGAGCAGTTCTTC | CASSSGSTYNEQFF
TRBJ1-3 | - | TRBD1 | TRBV6-5 | TGTGCCAGCACCATGGACAGGGCATCAGGAAACACCATATATTTT | CASTMDRASGNTIYF
TRBJ2-1 | once | - | TRBV5-1 | TGCGCCAGCAGCCCGACAGACTACAATGAGCAGTTCTTC | CASSPTDYNEQFF
TRBJ2-4 | - | - | TRBV7-9 | TGTGCCAGCAGCTTAGATGCGGCGCTAGCCAAAAACATTCAGTACTTC | CASSLDAALAKNIQYF
TRBJ2-1 | - | - | TRBV7-3 | TGTGCCAGCAGCCTCACGCACGGGCACTACAATGAGCAGTTCTTC | CASSLTHGHYNEQFF
TRBJ1-1 | - | TRBD1 | TRBV5-6 | TGTGCCAGCAGCTTCGAGGGACAGGGGGCAGAAGCTTTCTTT | CASSFEGQGAEAFF
TRBJ1-1 | - | TRBD1 | TRBV9 | TGTGCCAGCAGCCCCCAACAGGGGTTTTACACTGAAGCTTTCTTT | CASSPQQGFYTEAFF
TRBJ2-3 | - | - | TRBV2 | TGTGCCATCCAGGGGGAGGGGCGTACAGATACGCAGTATTTT | CAIQGEGRTDTQYF
TRBJ2-7 | - | - | TRBV5-4 | TGTGCCAGCAGCCCACCCTGGGCGGCGGGGAACGAGCAGTACTTC | CASSPPWAAGNEQYF
TRBJ1-4 | - | TRBD1 | TRBV27 | TGTGCCAGCATGGACAGGAGAAATGAAAAACTGTTTTTT | CASMDRRNEKLFF
TRBJ2-3 | few | TRBD2 | TRBV30 | TGTGCCTGGAGCGCCTATAGCGGGGGCTACGATACGCAGTATTTT | CAWSAYSGGYDTQYF
TRBJ1-6 | few | - | TRBV19 | TGTGCCAGTAGTGTCTTCCTGTCCGGGGGGGCTGGTAATTCACCCCTCCACTTT | CASSVFLSGGAGNSPLHF
TRBJ1-2 | - | - | TRBV7-9 | TGTGCCAGCTCCCCCGGGCCCCTAGCTAACTATGGCTACACCTTC | CASSPGPLANYGYTF
TRBJ2-7 | - | TRBD1 | TRBV5-8 | TGTGCCAGCAGCTTGTTCGACAGGGCCTACGAGCAGTACTTC | CASSLFDRAYEQYF
TRBJ2-7 | - | TRBD2 | TRBV4-1 | TGCGCCAGCAGCTTGATAGCGGGGGGGCCCCCAGAGGAGCAGTACTTC | CASSLIAGGPPEEQYF
TRBJ1-1 | - | - | TRBV7-9 | TGTGCCAGCAGCCGTATTAGTGGGGGGCCTACTGAAGCTTTCTTT | CASSRISGGPTEAFF
TRBJ2-1 | - | TRBD2 | TRBV30 | TGTGCCTGGAGCGCATCTAGCGGGAGTCGGCAGTTCTTC | CAWSASSGSRQFF
TRBJ1-6 | - | - | TRBV6-4 | TGTGCCAGCAGACCTCAGTGGGACTATAATTCACCCCTCCACTTT | CASRPQWDYNSPLHF
TRBJ2-3 | - | TRBD2 | TRBV7-6 | TGTGCCAGCAGATGGACTAGCGGTTACACAGATACGCAGTATTTT | CASRWTSGYTDTQYF
TRBJ2-5 | - | - | TRBV18 | TGTGCCAGCTCACCCGGGCCCGGAGAGACCCAGTACTTC | CASSPGPGETQYF
TRBJ2-7 | - | - | TRBV6-5 | TGTGCCACCAGGAGAGGGGAGAGAAGAAACGAGCAGTACTTC | CATRRGERRNEQYF
TRBJ2-5 | - | TRBD2 | TRBV7-2 | TGTGCCAGCAGCTTAGGGACTAGCGGGGGGCAAGAGACCCAGTACTTC | CASSLGTSGGQETQYF
TRBJ1-2 | - | TRBD1 | TRBV7-2 | TGTGCCAGCAGCTTCGGCCGGGACAGTGGCTACACCTTC | CASSFGRDSGYTF
TRBJ2-1 | - | TRBD2 | TRBV19 | TGTGCCAGTAGTATAGATTGGGGGGGTTCCTACAATGAGCAGTTCTTC | CASSIDWGGSYNEQFF
TRBJ2-7 | - | - | TRBV7-9 | TGTGCCAGCAGCCCGGGACTTGGGTACGAGCAGTACTTC | CASSPGLGYEQYF
TRBJ2-2 | - | - | TRBV5-1 | TGCGCCAGCAGCTTGGTCGCTAGCGCTACCGGGGAGCTGTTTTTT | CASSLVASATGELFF
TRBJ1-3 | - | - | TRBV5-1 | TGCGCCAGCAGCTTGGGGCAGCAAACCTCTGGAAACACCATATATTTT | CASSLGQQTSGNTIYF
TRBJ1-5 | - | TRBD1 | TRBV2 | TGTGCCAGCAGTCGGGACAGGGGGCTAGACAATCAGCCCCAGCATTTT | CASSRDRGLDNQPQHF
TRBJ1-4 | - | - | TRBV12-3/TRBV12-4 | TGTGCCAGCAGTTTTAAGGAGGCGGCAAAACTGTTTTTT | CASSFKEAAKLFF
TRBJ1-1 | - | - | TRBV6-6 | TGTGCCAGCAGTTGGGTTGGGGGGAACACTGAAGCTTTCTTT | CASSWVGGNTEAFF
TRBJ2-7 | - | TRBD1 | TRBV7-2 | TGTGCCAGCAGCTATGGGACAGGGTCTGCCTACGAGCAGTACTTC | CASSYGTGSAYEQYF
TRBJ1-4 | - | - | TRBV9 | TGTGCCAGCAGCCGGTCGGCGGATGAAAAACTGTTTTTT | CASSRSADEKLFF
TRBJ2-2 | - | TRBD1 | TRBV4-1 | TGCGCCAGCAGCCAAGTTGCGTCCGGGACAGCCGGGGAGCTGTTTTTT | CASSQVASGTAGELFF
TRBJ2-1 | - | TRBD2 | TRBV19 | TGTGCCAGTAGTACCACTAGCGACTCCTACAATGAGCAGTTCTTC | CASSTTSDSYNEQFF
TRBJ1-1 | - | - | TRBV5-1 | TGCGCCAGCAGCTTGGCGGGTTCTGAAGCTTTCTTT | CASSLAGSEAFF
TRBJ2-1 | once | TRBD2 | TRBV6-5 | TGTGCCAGCAGTTACTCGGGACTAGCGCTCTACAATGAGCAGTTCTTC | CASSYSGLALYNEQFF
TRBJ2-7 | - | - | TRBV4-2 | TGTGCCAGCAGCCAAGAGGCGGCCAGTGTAGTTTACGAGCAGTACTTC | CASSQEAASVVYEQYF
TRBJ1-1 | - | - | TRBV19 | TGTGCCAGTAGTGTTGCGGGCTTAGGGAAAGCTTTCTTT | CASSVAGLGKAFF
TRBJ1-2 | - | - | TRBV5-6 | TGTGCCAGCAGCTTTCCCCAATTTGACGGCTACACCTTC | CASSFPQFDGYTF
TRBJ1-2 | - | - | TRBV3-1/TRBV3-2 | TGTGGGGAGTATGGCTACACCTTC | CGEYGYTF
TRBJ2-7 | - | - | TRBV10-1 | TGCGCCAGCAGTGAAATCCCCGACTACGAGCAGTACTTC | CASSEIPDYEQYF
TRBJ2-1 | - | - | TRBV14 | TGTGCCAGCAGCCTCCTGGGGCCCTCCTACAATGAGCAGTTCTTC | CASSLLGPSYNEQFF
TRBJ1-1 | - | - | TRBV5-1 | TGCGCCAGCAGCCGTTCCGGGACCTTTGGCGTACGTTTCATGAACACTGAAGCTTTCTTT | CASSRSGTFGVRFMNTEAFF
TRBJ2-5 | few | TRBD2 | TRBV3-1/TRBV3-2 | TGTGCCAGCAGCCAAGATCCGCTAGCGGGAGGGGAGACCCAGTACTTC | CASSQDPLAGGETQYF
TRBJ1-4 | few | - | TRBV7-2 | TGTGCCAGCAGGAGACAGAGGGGGAATGAAAAACTGTTTTTT | CASRRQRGNEKLFF
TRBJ2-2 | - | - | TRBV27 | TGTGCCAGCAGGGACAGACCGAACACCGGGGAGCTGTTTTTT | CASRDRPNTGELFF
TRBJ2-1 | - | TRBD1 | TRBV6-2/TRBV6-3 | TGTGCCAGCAGCCGCAGGGGGCATGAGCAGTTCTTC | CASSRRGHEQFF
TRBJ2-3 | once | TRBD1 | TRBV5-5 | TGTGCCAGCAGCCCGGACAGGGTTAAGACAGATACGCAGTATTTT | CASSPDRVKTDTQYF
TRBJ2-5 | - | - | TRBV4-3 | TGCGCCAGCAGCCAAGATCTTTTGGAGACCCAGTACTTC | CASSQDLLETQYF
TRBJ2-2 | - | - | TRBV4-2 | TGTGCCAGCAGCCAGACCGGGACCGAGCTACCTATGAACACCGGGGAGCTGTTTTTT | CASSQTGTELPMNTGELFF